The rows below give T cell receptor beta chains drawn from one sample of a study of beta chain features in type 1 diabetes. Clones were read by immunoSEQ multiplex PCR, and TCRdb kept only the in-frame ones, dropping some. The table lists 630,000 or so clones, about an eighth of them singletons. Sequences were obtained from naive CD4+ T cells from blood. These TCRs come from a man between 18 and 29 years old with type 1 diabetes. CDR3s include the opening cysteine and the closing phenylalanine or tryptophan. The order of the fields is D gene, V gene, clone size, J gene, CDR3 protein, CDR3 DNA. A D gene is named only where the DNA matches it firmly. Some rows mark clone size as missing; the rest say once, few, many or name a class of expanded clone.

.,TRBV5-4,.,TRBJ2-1,CASSYRVGVGEFF,TGTGCCAGCAGCTACCGTGTGGGGGTGGGTGAATTCTTC
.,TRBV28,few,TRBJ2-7,CASSFPSVPEQYF,TGTGCCAGCAGTTTTCCCTCGGTACCCGAGCAGTACTTC
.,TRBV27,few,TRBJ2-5,CASRRKSGAETQYF,TGTGCCAGCAGGCGGAAGTCAGGGGCGGAGACCCAGTACTTC
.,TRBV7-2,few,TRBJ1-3,CASSGRILSGNTIYF,TGTGCCAGCAGCGGCAGGATCCTCTCTGGAAACACCATATATTTT
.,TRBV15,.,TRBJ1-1,CATSREGRAFF,TGTGCCACCAGCAGAGAAGGGAGGGCTTTCTTT
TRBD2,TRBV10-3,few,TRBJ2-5,CAISAGTSKETQYF,TGTGCCATCAGTGCCGGGACTAGCAAAGAGACCCAGTACTTC
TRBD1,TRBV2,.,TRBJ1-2,CASGGQGQGLSGYTF,TGTGCCAGCGGAGGGCAGGGACAGGGGCTAAGTGGCTACACCTTC
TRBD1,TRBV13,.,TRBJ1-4,CASSSTGGLANEKLFF,TGTGCCAGCAGCTCCACAGGGGGCTTGGCTAATGAAAAACTGTTTTTT
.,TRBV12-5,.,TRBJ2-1,CASALDSEQFF,TGTGCTAGTGCCCTCGACAGTGAGCAGTTCTTC
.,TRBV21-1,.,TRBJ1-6,CASFWPAENSPLHF,TGTGCCAGCTTTTGGCCGGCGGAAAATTCACCCCTCCACTTT
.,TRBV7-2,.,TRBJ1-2,CASSSQGLDGYTF,TGTGCCAGCAGCTCACAGGGCCTCGACGGCTACACCTTC
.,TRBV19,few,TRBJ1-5,CATSIGLRNNQPQHF,TGTGCCACTTCCATCGGGCTGCGTAATAATCAGCCCCAGCATTTT
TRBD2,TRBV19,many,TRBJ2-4,CASSIGLAGAIQYF,TGTGCCAGTAGTATCGGGCTAGCGGGAGCCATTCAGTACTTC
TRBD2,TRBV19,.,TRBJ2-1,CASGPGLAPNEQFF,TGTGCCAGTGGGCCGGGACTAGCCCCCAATGAGCAGTTCTTC
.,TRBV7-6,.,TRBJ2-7,CASSLNRRGIEQYF,TGTGCCAGCAGCTTAAATAGACGAGGGATCGAGCAGTACTTC
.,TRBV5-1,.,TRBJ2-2,CASSPWTVANTGELFF,TGCGCCAGCAGCCCATGGACCGTTGCGAACACCGGGGAGCTGTTTTTT
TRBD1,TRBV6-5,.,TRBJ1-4,CASRVQGAAEKLFF,TGTGCCAGCAGGGTACAGGGGGCTGCTGAAAAACTGTTTTTT
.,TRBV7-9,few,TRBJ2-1,CASSPLDEQFF,TGTGCCAGCAGTCCATTGGATGAGCAGTTCTTC
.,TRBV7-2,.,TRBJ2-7,CASTGAGTSYEQYF,TGTGCCAGCACAGGTGCCGGGACCTCCTACGAGCAGTACTTC
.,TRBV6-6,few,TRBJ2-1,CASIRDGVVNEQFF,TGTGCCAGCATTCGCGACGGTGTCGTCAATGAGCAGTTCTTC
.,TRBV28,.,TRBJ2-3,CASSQGIPDTQYF,TGTGCCAGCAGTCAGGGGATCCCAGATACGCAGTATTTT
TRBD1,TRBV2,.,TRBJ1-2,CASKTGGLYGYTF,TGTGCCAGCAAGACAGGGGGGTTGTATGGCTACACCTTC
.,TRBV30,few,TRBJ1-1,CAWSVPAHAEAFF,TGTGCCTGGAGTGTACCGGCACATGCCGAAGCTTTCTTT
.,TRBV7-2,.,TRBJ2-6,CATDTGGANVLTF,TGTGCCACCGATACCGGTGGGGCCAACGTCCTGACTTTC
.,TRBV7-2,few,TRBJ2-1,CASSPQGAYNEQFF,TGTGCCAGCAGCCCTCAGGGTGCCTACAATGAGCAGTTCTTC
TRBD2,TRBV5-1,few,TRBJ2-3,CASSLPSGPSTDTQYF,TGCGCCAGCAGCTTACCTAGCGGGCCGAGCACAGATACGCAGTATTTT
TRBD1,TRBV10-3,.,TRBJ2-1,CAISDREGAVNEQFF,TGTGCCATCAGTGATCGCGAGGGGGCTGTCAATGAGCAGTTCTTC
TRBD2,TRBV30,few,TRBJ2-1,CAWSLTSGRENEQFF,TGTGCCTGGAGTTTGACTAGCGGGAGGGAAAATGAGCAGTTCTTC
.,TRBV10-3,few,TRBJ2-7,CAISESLEGYRDEQYF,TGTGCCATCAGTGAGTCTTTGGAGGGCTACCGCGACGAGCAGTACTTC
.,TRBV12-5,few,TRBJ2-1,CASATRLSYNEQFF,TGTGCTAGTGCCACGAGGCTGTCCTACAATGAGCAGTTCTTC
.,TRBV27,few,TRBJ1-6,CASSPRQSSPLHF,TGTGCCAGCAGTCCGAGACAGTCCTCACCCCTCCACTTT
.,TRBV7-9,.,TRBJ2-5,CASSPGVQETQYF,TGTGCCAGCTCTCCGGGAGTCCAAGAGACCCAGTACTTC
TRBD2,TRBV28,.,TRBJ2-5,CASRVVSGGARETQYF,TGTGCCAGCAGGGTTGTTAGCGGGGGGGCCAGAGAGACCCAGTACTTC
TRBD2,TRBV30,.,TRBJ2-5,CAWRRSGSGRDETQYF,TGTGCCTGGAGAAGAAGCGGCAGCGGGAGAGACGAGACCCAGTACTTC
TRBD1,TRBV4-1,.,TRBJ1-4,CASSQAKGQANEKLFF,TGCGCCAGCAGCCAGGCCAAGGGACAGGCTAATGAAAAACTGTTTTTT
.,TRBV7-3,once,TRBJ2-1,CASSVGDNEQFF,TGTGCCAGCAGCGTAGGTGACAATGAGCAGTTCTTC
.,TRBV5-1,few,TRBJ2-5,CASSSGGQETQYF,TGCGCCAGCAGCTCTGGGGGGCAAGAGACCCAGTACTTC
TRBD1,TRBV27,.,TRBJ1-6,CASALDRSGNSPLHF,TGTGCCAGCGCCCTGGACAGGTCCGGTAATTCACCCCTCCACTTT
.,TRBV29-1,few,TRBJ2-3,CSVATPDTQYF,TGCAGCGTTGCCACCCCAGATACGCAGTATTTT
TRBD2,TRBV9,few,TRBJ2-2,CASSVELAGRNTGELFF,TGTGCCAGCAGCGTAGAACTAGCGGGGAGGAACACCGGGGAGCTGTTTTTT
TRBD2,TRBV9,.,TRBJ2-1,CASSVVTGLAGIYNEQFF,TGTGCCAGCAGCGTAGTAACCGGACTAGCGGGTATCTACAATGAGCAGTTCTTC
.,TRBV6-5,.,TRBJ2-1,CASRTGPYNEQFF,TGTGCCAGCAGGACCGGTCCCTACAATGAGCAGTTCTTC
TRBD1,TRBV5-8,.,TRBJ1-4,CASSLRQGSEKLFF,TGTGCCAGCAGCTTAAGACAGGGCAGTGAAAAACTGTTTTTT
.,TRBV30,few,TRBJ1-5,CAWSVGHSNQPQHF,TGTGCCTGGAGTGTAGGGCACAGCAATCAGCCCCAGCATTTT
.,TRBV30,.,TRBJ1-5,CAWSGTISNQPQHF,TGTGCCTGGAGTGGGACAATCAGCAATCAGCCCCAGCATTTT
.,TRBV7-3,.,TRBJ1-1,CASSPLGPINTEAFF,TGTGCCAGCAGCCCCCTCGGTCCAATCAACACTGAAGCTTTCTTT
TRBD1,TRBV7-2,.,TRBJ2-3,CASSHMTGADTQYF,TGTGCCAGCAGTCACATGACAGGGGCAGATACGCAGTATTTT
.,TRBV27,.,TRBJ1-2,CASSPKLTGYGYTF,TGTGCCAGCAGTCCCAAATTGACGGGCTATGGCTACACCTTC
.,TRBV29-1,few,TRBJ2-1,CSVAEGRDTYNEQFF,TGCAGCGTTGCCGAAGGGCGGGATACCTACAATGAGCAGTTCTTC
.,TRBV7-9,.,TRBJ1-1,CASSLPMNTEAFF,TGTGCCAGCAGCTTACCAATGAACACTGAAGCTTTCTTT
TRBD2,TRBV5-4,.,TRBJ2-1,CASSRGLAGVDEQFF,TGTGCCAGCAGTCGGGGACTAGCGGGGGTCGATGAGCAGTTCTTC
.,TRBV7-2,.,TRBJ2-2,CASSRDTGELFF,TGTGCCAGCAGCCGGGACACCGGGGAGCTGTTTTTT
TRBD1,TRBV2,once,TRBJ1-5,CASRRDGTAFGGNQPQHF,TGTGCCAGCAGGCGAGACGGGACAGCCTTTGGGGGCAATCAGCCCCAGCATTTT
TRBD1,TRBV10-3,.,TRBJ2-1,CAISEADRDRGNEQFF,TGTGCCATCAGTGAAGCTGACCGGGACAGGGGCAATGAGCAGTTCTTC